This entry lists 9 T cell receptor beta chains sequenced from one sample in a study of OX40 agonist ivuxolimab in advanced cancers. Libraries were made using the immunoSEQ multiplex PCR assay. Held by TCRdb, this immuneACCESS table contains in-frame sequences only and omits some clones. Under half of the omission traces to an unresolved V gene where checked; the cause of the rest is unknown. In this sample the table shows some 100,000 clones, around 84% of which occur a single time. 1% to 1.3% of the sample lies in the top ten. Sequencing was performed on CD4+ or CD8+ T cells sorted from blood, taken in a trial of the OX40 agonist ivuxolimab. The source is an adult with an advanced solid tumor such as melanoma, head and neck, liver or kidney cancer.

The rearrangement joins TRBV7-9 to TRBJ2-3; D is undetermined. The V gene's germline CDR1 is SEHNR and CDR2 FQNEAQ (reference sequence). There are 13 residues in the CDR3. The germline V and J ends were trimmed by 11 bases and 0 bases, with 12 bases remaining between them. The CDR3 coding sequence is TGTGCCCTCTCCCGGGTCAGCACAGATACGCAGTATTTT. It encodes CALSRVSTDTQYF.

This chain uses TRBV5-4 with TRBJ2-1; TRBD2 matches at 11 bases. Unmatched junction bases numbered 2, after V lost 3 bases and J lost 6 bases. Germline-derived CDR1 and CDR2 are SGHNT and YYREEE (reference sequence). The length of the CDR3 is 14 residues. In DNA, the CDR3 is TGTGCCAGCAGCTCGGGACTAGCGGCCAATGAGCAGTTCTTC. This gives the protein CASSSGLAANEQFF. Together with reference TRBV5-4 and TRBJ2-1, the CDR3 gives the full variable domain: ETGVTQSPTHLIKTRGQQVTLRCSSQSGHNTVSWYQQALGQGPQFIFQYYREEENGRGNFPPRFSGLQFPNYSSELNVNALELDDSALYLCASSSGLAANEQFFGPGTRLTVL.

The chain uses TRBV9 and TRBJ2-3; TRBD1 agrees at 9 bases. CDR1 and CDR2 (germline): SGDLS, YYNGEE. V lost 4 bases to trimming and J lost 4 bases; unmatched junction nucleotides: 10. This CDR3 contains 16 residues. CDR3 sequence (DNA): TGTGCCAGCAGCCCTGGGACAGGGTGGGTAGCAGATACGCAGTATTTT. Residues: CASSPGTGWVADTQYF.

V is TRBV5-1 and J is TRBJ1-4; D gene uncertain. Germline assignment: CDR1 SGHRS and CDR2 YFSETQ. Deletions cut 1 base from V and 2 bases from J, with 9 bases between. The CDR3 is 15 amino acids. The CDR3 sequence: CASSLTAGTNEKLFF. Written as DNA, the CDR3 is TGCGCCAGCAGCTTGACAGCAGGTACTAATGAAAAACTGTTTTTT.

The chain recombines TRBV27 with TRBJ1-4, with D perhaps TRBD1 (5 bases). The CDR3 sequence is 16 residues long. Germline values: CDR1 MNHEY, CDR2 SMNVEV (reference sequence). The germline V and J ends were trimmed by 3 bases and 0 bases, with 11 bases remaining between them. In DNA, the CDR3 is TGTGCCAGCAGTTTTCAACCGACAGCAACTAATGAAAAACTGTTTTTT. It codes for CASSFQPTATNEKLFF.

This clone appeared once. The chain combines TRBV5-5 with TRBJ1-3, with D tentatively TRBD1 (5 bases). This CDR3 region has 14 residues. Germline lookup yields CDR1 SGHKS and CDR2 YYEKEE (reference sequence). Trimming left V 3 bases short and J 3 bases short, with 10 bases between. CDR3 amino acids: CASSSLGGGNTIYF. DNA of the CDR3: TGTGCCAGCAGCTCGCTGGGGGGTGGAAACACCATATATTTT. Variable domain in full (rest from reference TRBV5-5 and TRBJ1-3): DAGVTQSPTHLIKTRGQQVTLRCSPISGHKSVSWYQQVLGQGPQFIFQYYEKEERGRGNFPDRFSARQFPNYSSELNVNALLLGDSALYLCASSSLGGGNTIYFGEGSWLTVV.

The rearrangement uses TRBV7-9 and TRBJ2-7, with D uncertain. The V gene's germline CDR1 is SEHNR and CDR2 FQNEAQ (reference sequence). This CDR3 spans 14 amino acids. V was clipped by 6 bases and J by 3 bases, with 15 bases between them. The CDR3 bases are TGTGCCAGCAGATTATCGGTAGAGAGCTACGAGCAGTACGTC. Translation: CASRLSVESYEQYV.

In this sample, this clone turned up a few times. The chain carries TRBV9 and TRBJ1-6; 10 bases map to TRBD1. J lost 10 bases, V lost 3 bases, and 7 bases had no gene match. The length of the CDR3 is 15 residues. Germline CDR1 SGDLS, CDR2 YYNGEE. CDR3 in amino acids: CASSESGTGVSPLHF. The CDR3 nucleotides are TGTGCCAGCAGCGAGTCCGGGACAGGGGTCTCACCCCTCCACTTT.

The chain employs TRBV10-3 and TRBJ1-3; no clear D. Germline CDR1 reads ENHRY; CDR2 reads SYGVKD. The CDR3 extends over 15 amino acids. Trimming left V 3 bases short and J 0 bases short, with 9 bases between. CDR3 in amino acids: CAISDNSHSGNTIYF. CDR3 in DNA: TGTGCCATCAGTGATAACAGCCACTCTGGAAACACCATATATTTT.